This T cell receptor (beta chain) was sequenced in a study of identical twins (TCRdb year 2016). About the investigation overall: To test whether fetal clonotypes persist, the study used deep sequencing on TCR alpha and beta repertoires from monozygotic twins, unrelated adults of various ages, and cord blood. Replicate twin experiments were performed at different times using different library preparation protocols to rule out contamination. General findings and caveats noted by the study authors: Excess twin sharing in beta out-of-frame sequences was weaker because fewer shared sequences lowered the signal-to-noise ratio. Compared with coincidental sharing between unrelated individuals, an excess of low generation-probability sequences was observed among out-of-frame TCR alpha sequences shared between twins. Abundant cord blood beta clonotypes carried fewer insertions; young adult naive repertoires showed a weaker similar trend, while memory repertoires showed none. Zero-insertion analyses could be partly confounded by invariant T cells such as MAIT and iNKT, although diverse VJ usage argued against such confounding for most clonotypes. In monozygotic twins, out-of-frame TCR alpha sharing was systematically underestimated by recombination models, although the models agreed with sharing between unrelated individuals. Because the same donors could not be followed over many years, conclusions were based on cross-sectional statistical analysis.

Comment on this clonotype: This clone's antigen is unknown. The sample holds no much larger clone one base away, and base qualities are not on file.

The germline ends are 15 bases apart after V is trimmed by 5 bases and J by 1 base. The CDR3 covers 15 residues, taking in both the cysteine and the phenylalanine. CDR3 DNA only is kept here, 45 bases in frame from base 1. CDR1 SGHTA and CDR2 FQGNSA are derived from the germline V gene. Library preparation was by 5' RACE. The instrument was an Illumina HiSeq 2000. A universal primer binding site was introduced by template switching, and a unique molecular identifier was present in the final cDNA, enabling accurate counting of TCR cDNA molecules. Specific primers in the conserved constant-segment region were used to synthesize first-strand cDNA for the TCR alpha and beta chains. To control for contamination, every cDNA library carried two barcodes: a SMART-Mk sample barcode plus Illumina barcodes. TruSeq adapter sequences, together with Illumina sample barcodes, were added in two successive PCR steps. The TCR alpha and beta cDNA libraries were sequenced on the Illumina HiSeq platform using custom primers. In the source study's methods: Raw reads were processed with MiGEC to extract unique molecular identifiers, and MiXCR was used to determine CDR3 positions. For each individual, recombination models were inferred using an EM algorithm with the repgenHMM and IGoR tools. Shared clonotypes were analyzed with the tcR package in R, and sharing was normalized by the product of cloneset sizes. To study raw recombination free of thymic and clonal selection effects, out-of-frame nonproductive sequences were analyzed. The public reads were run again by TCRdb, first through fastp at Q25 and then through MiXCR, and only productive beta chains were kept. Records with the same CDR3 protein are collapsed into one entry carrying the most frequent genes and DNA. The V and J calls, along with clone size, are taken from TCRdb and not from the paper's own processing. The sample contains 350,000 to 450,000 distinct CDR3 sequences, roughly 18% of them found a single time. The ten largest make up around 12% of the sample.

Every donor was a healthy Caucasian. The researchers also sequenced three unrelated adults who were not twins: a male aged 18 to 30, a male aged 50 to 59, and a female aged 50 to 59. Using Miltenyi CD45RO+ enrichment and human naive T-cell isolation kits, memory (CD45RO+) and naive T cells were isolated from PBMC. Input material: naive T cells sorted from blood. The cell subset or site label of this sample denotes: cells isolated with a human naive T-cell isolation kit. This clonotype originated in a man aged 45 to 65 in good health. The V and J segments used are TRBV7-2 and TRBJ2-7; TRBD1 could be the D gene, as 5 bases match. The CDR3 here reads CASSVDSIPSYEQYF. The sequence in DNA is TGTGCCAGCAGCGTAGACAGCATACCATCCTACGAGCAGTACTTC.